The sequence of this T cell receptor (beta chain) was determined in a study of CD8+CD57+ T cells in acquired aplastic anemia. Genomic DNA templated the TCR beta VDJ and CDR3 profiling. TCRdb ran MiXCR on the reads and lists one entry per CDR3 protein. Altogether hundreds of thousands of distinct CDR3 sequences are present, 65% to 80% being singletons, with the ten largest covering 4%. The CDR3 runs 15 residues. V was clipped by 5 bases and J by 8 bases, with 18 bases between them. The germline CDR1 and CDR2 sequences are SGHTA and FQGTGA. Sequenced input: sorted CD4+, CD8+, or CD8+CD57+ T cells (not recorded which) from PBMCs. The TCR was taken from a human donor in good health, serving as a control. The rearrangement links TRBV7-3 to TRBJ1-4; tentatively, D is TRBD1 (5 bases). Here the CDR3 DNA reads TGTGCCAGCAGCCAAGGGGTAGATACTCGAGAAAAACTGTTTTTT. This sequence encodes CASSQGVDTREKLFF.